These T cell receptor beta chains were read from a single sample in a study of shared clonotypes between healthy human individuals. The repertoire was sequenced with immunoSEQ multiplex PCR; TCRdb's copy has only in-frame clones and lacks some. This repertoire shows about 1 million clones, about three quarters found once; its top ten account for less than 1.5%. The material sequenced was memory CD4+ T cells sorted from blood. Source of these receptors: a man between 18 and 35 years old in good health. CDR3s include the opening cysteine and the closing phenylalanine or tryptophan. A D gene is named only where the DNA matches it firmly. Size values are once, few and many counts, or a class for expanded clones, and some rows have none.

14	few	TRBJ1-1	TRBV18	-	CASSDRGVNTEAFF	TGTGCCAGCTCGGATAGGGGGGTGAACACTGAAGCTTTCTTT
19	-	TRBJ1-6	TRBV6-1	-	CASSGPSGRTRRDNSPLHF	TGTGCCAGCAGTGGCCCTTCGGGACGGACACGGAGGGATAATTCACCCCTCCACTTT
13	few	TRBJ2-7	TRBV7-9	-	CASSTDSSYEQYF	TGTGCCAGCAGCACGGACAGCTCCTACGAGCAGTACTTC
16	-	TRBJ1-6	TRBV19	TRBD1	CASSSHLTGDNSPLHF	TGTGCCAGTAGCAGCCACTTGACAGGGGATAATTCACCCCTCCACTTT
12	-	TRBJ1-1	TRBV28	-	CASSLWEREAFF	TGTGCCAGCAGTTTATGGGAGAGAGAAGCTTTCTTT
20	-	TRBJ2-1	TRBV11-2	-	CASSLDGLREWESSYNEQFF	TGTGCCAGCAGCTTAGATGGGTTACGGGAGTGGGAGAGCTCCTACAATGAGCAGTTCTTC
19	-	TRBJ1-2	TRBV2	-	CASSDTPGGWSRVNYGYTF	TGTGCCAGCAGTGATACTCCAGGAGGGTGGTCAAGGGTGAACTATGGCTACACCTTC
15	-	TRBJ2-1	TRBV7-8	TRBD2	CASSPEREGLNEQFF	TGTGCCAGCAGCCCAGAGCGGGAGGGCCTCAATGAGCAGTTCTTC
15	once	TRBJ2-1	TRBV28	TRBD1	CASRAWTGDRGEQFF	TGTGCCAGCAGGGCCTGGACAGGGGACAGGGGTGAGCAGTTCTTC
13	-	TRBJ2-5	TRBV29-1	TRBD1	CSVAQGTRETQYF	TGCAGCGTCGCACAGGGGACCCGTGAGACCCAGTACTTC
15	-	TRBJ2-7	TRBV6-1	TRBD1	CASTRTGTNSYEQYF	TGTGCCAGCACCCGGACAGGCACAAATTCCTACGAGCAGTACTTC
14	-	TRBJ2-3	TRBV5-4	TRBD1	CASRGTESTDTQYF	TGTGCCAGCCGAGGGACAGAGAGCACAGATACGCAGTATTTT
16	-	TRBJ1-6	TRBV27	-	CASSLLSGTASSPLHF	TGTGCCAGCAGTTTATTATCCGGGACGGCATCTTCACCCCTCCACTTT
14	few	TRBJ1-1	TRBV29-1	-	CSVEPSTGQTEAFF	TGCAGCGTTGAGCCCTCGACAGGACAAACTGAAGCTTTCTTT
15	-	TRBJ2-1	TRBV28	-	CASSSPTLGTYEQFF	TGTGCCAGCAGCTCCCCCACCCTCGGGACCTATGAGCAGTTCTTC
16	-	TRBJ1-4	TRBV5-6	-	CASSLGIGAANEKLFF	TGTGCCAGCAGCTTGGGGATAGGGGCTGCTAATGAAAAACTGTTTTTT
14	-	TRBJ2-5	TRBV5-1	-	CASSLDRAPETQYF	TGCGCCAGCAGCTTGGACCGGGCCCCAGAGACCCAGTACTTC
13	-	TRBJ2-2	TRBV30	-	CAWKGAQDGELFF	TGTGCCTGGAAAGGCGCCCAGGACGGGGAGCTGTTTTTT
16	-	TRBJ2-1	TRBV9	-	CASSVEAGAGYNEQFF	TGTGCCAGCAGCGTAGAAGCAGGGGCGGGATACAATGAGCAGTTCTTC
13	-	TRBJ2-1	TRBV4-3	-	CASSQEGHNEQFF	TGCGCCAGCAGCCAAGAGGGACACAATGAGCAGTTCTTC
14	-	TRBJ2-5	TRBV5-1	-	CASSEGTGKTTQYF	TGCGCCAGCAGCGAAGGGACGGGGAAGACGACCCAGTACTTC
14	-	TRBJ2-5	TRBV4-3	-	CASSQDLRGETQYF	TGCGCCAGCAGCCAAGATCTCAGGGGTGAGACCCAGTACTTC
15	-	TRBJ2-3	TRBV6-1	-	CASSPVVFPTDTQYF	TGTGCCAGCAGCCCCGTAGTTTTTCCCACAGATACGCAGTATTTT
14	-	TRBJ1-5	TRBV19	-	CASSFGRTDQPQHF	TGTGCCAGTAGTTTCGGCAGAACGGATCAGCCCCAGCATTTT
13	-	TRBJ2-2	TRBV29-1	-	CSVRPGSKGELFF	TGCAGCGTCCGCCCAGGTTCGAAGGGGGAGCTGTTTTTT
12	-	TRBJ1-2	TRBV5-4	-	CASSPTGTGYTF	TGTGCCAGCAGCCCGACAGGCACTGGCTACACCTTC
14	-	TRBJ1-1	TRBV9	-	CASSSRLGSTEAFF	TGTGCCAGCAGCTCCCGACTCGGTTCCACTGAAGCTTTCTTT
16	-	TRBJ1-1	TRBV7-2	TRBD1	CASRGFPGQGNTEAFF	TGTGCCAGCAGAGGTTTCCCGGGACAGGGGAACACTGAAGCTTTCTTT